These T cell receptor beta chains were read from a single sample in a study of response to subunit inactivated influenza vaccine. From the RT-PCR reads, TCRdb called clonotypes with MiXCR, one entry per CDR3 protein. The table shows hundreds of thousands of distinct CDR3 sequences, with less than 10% occurring only once. This specimen consisted of PBMCs from blood, obtained around 25 months after vaccination. These receptors were collected from a man aged 50 to 69 who received an inactivated influenza vaccine. Both conserved end residues are trimmed from each CDR3. The D gene is left open where the match is weak.

d_call | v_call | cdr3_aa
NA | TRBV5-5 | ASSDRKLAGTETQY
TRBD1 | TRBV5-6 | ASSFFGTGRLNEQF
NA | TRBV27 | ASRPFPASEAF
NA | TRBV6-5 | ASRGGNTIY
TRBD2 | TRBV7-3 | ASSPREGGHRF
TRBD2 | TRBV9 | ASSVSSGGTTGELF
NA | TRBV6-1 | ASSPRGLNTGELF
NA | TRBV4-1 | ASSQDSLVGGALF
NA | TRBV2 | ASSEFSPLH
TRBD2 | TRBV28 | ASSWRLAGYNEQF